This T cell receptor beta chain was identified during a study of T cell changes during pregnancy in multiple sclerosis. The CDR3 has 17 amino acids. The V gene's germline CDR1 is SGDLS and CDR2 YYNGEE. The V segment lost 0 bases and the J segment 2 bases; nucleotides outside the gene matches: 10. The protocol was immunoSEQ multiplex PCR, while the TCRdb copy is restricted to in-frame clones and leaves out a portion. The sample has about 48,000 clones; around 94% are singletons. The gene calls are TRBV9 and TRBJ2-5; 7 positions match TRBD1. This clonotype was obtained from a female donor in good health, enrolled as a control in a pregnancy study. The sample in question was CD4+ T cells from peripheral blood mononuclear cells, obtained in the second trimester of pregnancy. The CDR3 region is CASSVAPSGTAQETQYF. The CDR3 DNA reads TGTGCCAGCAGCGTAGCTCCTTCCGGGACAGCTCAAGAGACCCAGTACTTC.